The 27 T cell receptor beta chains below all came from one sample that was sequenced in a study of T-cell reconstitution after alpha-beta-depleted transplantation in children. The authors prepared the TCRbeta library with unique molecular identifiers. TCRdb called the PCR reads again in MiXCR, with one record for every CDR3 protein. The sample shows around 500,000 distinct CDR3 sequences, under 15% of them seen only once. Source: PBMCs from the stem cell graft donor, taken from the stem cell graft. These receptors came from a human donor who donated a stem cell graft to a child with combined immunodeficiency.

A few counts support this clonotype. J is TRBJ2-7 and V is TRBV24-1; TRBD2 aligns across 7 bases. Looked up from germline, CDR1 is KGHDR and CDR2 is SFDVKD. The V and J ends lost 0 bases and 7 bases, in that order; junction bases with no gene match: 2. CDR3 length: 13 residues. Written as DNA, the CDR3 is TGTGCCACCAGTGATTTGTCGGGAGGTGAGCAGTACTTC. Translating gives CATSDLSGGEQYF.

There are many counts of this clonotype. This sequence joins TRBV9 and TRBJ2-1; 9 bases match TRBD1. CDR3 size: 18 residues. Trimming removed 0 bases from V and 4 bases from J; junction bases left unmatched: 11. Germline V gene data show CDR1 as SGDLS and CDR2 as YYNGEE. The CDR3 region is CASSVESFGDRVYNEQFF. The DNA for the CDR3 is TGTGCCAGCAGCGTAGAATCTTTCGGGGACAGGGTTTACAATGAGCAGTTCTTC.

This clonotype came up many times. The chain employs TRBV12-3 or TRBV12-4 and TRBJ2-3; no clear D. Trimming stripped 6 bases from V and 3 bases from J, with 10 bases between. The CDR3 loop spans 13 amino acids. Here the CDR3 DNA reads TGTGCCAGCAGACGCTCAACTACAGATACGCAGTATTTT. Its translation: CASRRSTTDTQYF.

This clonotype was seen at least ten times. The chain links TRBV29-1 to TRBJ2-2; no clear D gene. The CDR3 runs 13 residues. Trimming shortened V by 7 bases and J by 2 bases, and 11 bases separated the two germline ends. In germline, CDR1 is SQVTM, CDR2 ANQGSEA. This chain's CDR3 is CSAVDPNTGELFF. The CDR3 DNA reads TGCAGCGCAGTGGACCCAAACACCGGGGAGCTGTTTTTT.

The sample holds a few counts of this clonotype. The chain links TRBV12-3 or TRBV12-4 to TRBJ1-2; 10 bases agree with TRBD1. There are 13 residues in the CDR3. The ends lost 5 bases at V and 8 bases at J; junction bases unmatched: 5. The CDR3 region is CASSRQGAGGYTF. DNA for the CDR3: TGTGCCAGCAGTCGACAGGGGGCGGGAGGCTACACCTTC.

This clonotype was seen a handful of times. The chain carries TRBV7-2 and TRBJ2-7; D is unresolved. CDR3 length equals 13 residues. The germline V gene has CDR1 SGHTA and CDR2 FQGNSA. Deletions cut 5 bases from V and 3 bases from J, with 11 bases between. CDR3 coding DNA: TGTGCCAGCAGCCAAAGCCGGTTCTACGAGCAGTACTTC. This translates into CASSQSRFYEQYF.

The chain's CDR3 is CASSEFLAGGIQYF. The CDR3 nucleotides are TGTGCCAGCAGTGAGTTTCTAGCGGGGGGCATTCAGTACTTC. This chain links TRBV2 with TRBJ2-4, with 11 bases aligning to TRBD2. Per germline, CDR1 SNHLY and CDR2 FYNNEI. The CDR3 runs 14 residues. Trimming at V came to 3 bases and at J to 9 bases, leaving 4 bases not matched to a gene.

This clonotype was observed a few times. The chain links TRBV4-1 to TRBJ1-1; a possible D gene is TRBD1 (5 bases). CDR3 size: 13 residues. The germline gives CDR1 MGHRA, CDR2 YSYEKL. V was pared by 6 bases and J by 3 bases, with 11 bases between. This chain's CDR3 is CASRLGGDTEAFF. The CDR3 region has the DNA TGCGCCAGCAGGCTGGGAGGGGACACTGAAGCTTTCTTT.

This clonotype was observed a few times. The V gene is TRBV28, the J gene TRBJ2-3; possibly TRBD2 for D (5 bases). Germline CDR1 reads MDHEN; CDR2 reads SYDVKM. The CDR3 covers 16 residues. Trimming stripped 5 bases from V and 2 bases from J, with 17 bases between. The CDR3 reads CASSPRVGAITDTQYF. CDR3 sequence (DNA): TGTGCCAGCAGTCCCCGGGTGGGAGCTATCACAGATACGCAGTATTTT.

This chain connects TRBV20-1 to TRBJ2-1; possible D gene TRBD1, 6 bases. Trimming took 6 bases from V and 11 from J, leaving 26 bases between them. CDR1 is DFQATT and CDR2 is SNEGSKA in the germline V gene (reference sequence). The CDR3 has 15 residues. The CDR3: CSADPEGRGLPKQFF. CDR3 DNA: TGCAGTGCCGACCCGGAAGGCAGGGGTCTTCCGAAGCAGTTCTTC.

The chain recombines TRBV6-5 with TRBJ2-7, with D maybe TRBD2 (6 bases). Per the germline V gene, CDR1 is MNHEY and CDR2 is SVGAGI. Trimming shortened V by 2 bases and J by 6 bases, and 14 bases separated the two germline ends. The CDR3 runs 14 residues. The DNA for the CDR3 is TGTGCCAGCAGTTACGAGGAGGGAGCACTCGAGCAGTACTTC. Its translation is CASSYEEGALEQYF.

The V call is TRBV12-3 or TRBV12-4, the J call TRBJ1-2; D call uncertain. Deletions cut 6 bases from V and 2 bases from J, with 16 bases between. The CDR3 loop spans 15 amino acids. The CDR3 bases are TGTGCCAGCAGCCCCAGCTCCTTGGGGAACTATGGCTACACCTTC. Translated, it gives CASSPSSLGNYGYTF.

This chain joins TRBV18 and TRBJ2-2; 7 bases are shared with TRBD2. Germline values: CDR1 KGHSH, CDR2 LQKENI. The CDR3 totals 16 residues. The trim removed 8 bases at V and 4 bases at J, leaving 13 bases unmatched. The CDR3 DNA sequence: TGTGCCAGCCTACTTGGCGGGAGTATCAGCACCGGGGAGCTGTTTTTT. This translates into CASLLGGSISTGELFF. Filled out from reference TRBV18 and TRBJ2-2, the complete variable domain reads NAGVMQNPRHLVRRRGQEARLRCSPMKGHSHVYWYRQLPEEGLKFMVYLQKENIIDESGMPKERFSAEFPKEGPSILRIQQVVRGDSAAYFCASLLGGSISTGELFFGEGSRLTVL.

This clonotype has a count of ten or more. At one of its ends the junction is not consistent with the germline gene, which may arise from a read error. The V and J genes are TRBV7-2 and TRBJ2-5; possibly TRBD2 for D (5 bases). This CDR3 spans 12 amino acids. Looked up from germline, CDR1 is SGHTA and CDR2 is FQGNSA. The CDR3 DNA is TGTGCCAGCACCTTAGAACGGGGGACCCAGTACTTC. Translating gives CASTLERGTQYF.

The V gene is TRBV27, the J gene TRBJ2-3; D is undetermined. The germline V gene has CDR1 MNHEY and CDR2 SMNVEV (reference sequence). The CDR3 has 15 residues. V was cut by 3 bases and J by 0 bases, with 10 bases left in between. The CDR3 nucleotides are TGTGCCAGCAGTTTTGGGTTAACTAGCACAGATACGCAGTATTTT. As protein: CASSFGLTSTDTQYF.

The chain carries TRBV29-1 and TRBJ1-1; a possible D gene is TRBD1 (5 bases). The CDR3 consists of 12 residues. Trimming removed 6 bases from V and 5 bases from J, with 13 bases in between. Looked up from germline, CDR1 is SQVTM and CDR2 is ANQGSEA. The CDR3 DNA follows: TGCAGCGTAGAGAGGCAGGGAACTGAAGCTTTCTTT. Residues: CSVERQGTEAFF.

The rearrangement uses TRBV2 and TRBJ2-7, with a tentative D call TRBD1 (5 bases). The CDR3 consists of 14 residues. Germline V gene sequence: CDR1 SNHLY, CDR2 FYNNEI. Trimming removed 8 bases from V and 1 base from J, with 15 bases in between. DNA of the CDR3: TGTGCCAGCTCCTGGGGCCATTTTTCCTACGAGCAGTACTTC. Its protein product is CASSWGHFSYEQYF.

This clonotype turned up a few times. The chain combines TRBV29-1 with TRBJ2-3; maybe TRBD2 (6 bases). CDR1 and CDR2 from the germline V gene are SQVTM and ANQGSEA. CDR3 length: 12 residues. With 7 bases removed from V and 5 bases from J, the gap between germline ends came to 13 bases. In DNA form, the CDR3 reads TGCAGCGGAGGGACTGGGGGAGATACGCAGTATTTT. Protein product: CSGGTGGDTQYF.

The V gene is TRBV9, the J gene TRBJ2-5; the match to TRBD2 covers 11 bases. The CDR3 covers 15 residues. Losses at the gene ends were 3 bases for V and 5 bases for J; bases not matched to a gene: 6. The V gene's germline CDR1 is SGDLS and CDR2 YYNGEE. The CDR3 sequence is CASSALAGGRETQYF. The DNA for the CDR3 is TGTGCCAGCAGCGCTCTAGCGGGAGGAAGGGAGACCCAGTACTTC.

This clonotype was counted a few times. The chain is built from TRBV5-6 and TRBJ2-7; TRBD2 aligns across 9 bases. Germline CDR1 and CDR2: SGHDT and YYEEEE. The CDR3 has 16 amino acids. The V gene end was trimmed by 9 bases and the J gene end by 0 bases; junction bases not matched to a gene: 13. CDR3 in amino acids: CATIQASGASSYEQYF. In nucleotides, the CDR3 is TGTGCCACCATACAGGCTAGCGGGGCTAGCTCCTACGAGCAGTACTTC. The variable domain in full, completed from reference TRBV5-6 and TRBJ2-7, reads DAGVTQSPTHLIKTRGQQVTLRCSPKSGHDTVSWYQQALGQGPQFIFQYYEEEERQRGNFPDRFSGHQFPNYSSELNVNALLLGDSALYLCATIQASGASSYEQYFGPGTRLTVT.

The table lists this clonotype with many counts. This sequence joins TRBV7-9 and TRBJ2-1, with D possibly being TRBD2 (5 bases). The CDR3 length is 12 residues. V was trimmed by 7 bases and J by 6 bases, leaving 10 bases between them. Germline V gives CDR1 SEHNR, CDR2 FQNEAQ (reference sequence). For the CDR3, the DNA is TGTGCCAGCATTAGAGGGCCCAATGAGCAGTTCTTC. This codes for CASIRGPNEQFF.

This chain uses TRBV7-2 with TRBJ1-5, with D tentatively TRBD1 (5 bases). Trimming took 4 bases from V and 9 from J, leaving 16 bases between them. Looked up from germline, CDR1 is SGHTA and CDR2 is FQGNSA. The CDR3 contains 14 residues. In nucleotides, the CDR3 is TGTGCCAGCAGCTCGGGGGGGAGCGGAGGGCCCCAGCATTTT. The encoded protein is CASSSGGSGGPQHF.

This clonotype was counted at least ten times. This chain links TRBV7-3 with TRBJ1-1, with D possibly matching TRBD1 (6 bases). V was clipped by 1 base and J by 4 bases, with 7 bases between them. The CDR3 is 13 amino acids. CDR1 SGHTA and CDR2 FQGTGA come from the germline V gene. The CDR3 sequence is CASSLNRATEAFF. The CDR3 DNA follows: TGTGCCAGCAGCTTAAACAGGGCCACTGAAGCTTTCTTT.

This clonotype came up a few times. J is TRBJ1-1 and V is TRBV4-3; the D is unclear. The CDR3 consists of 14 residues. Trimming took 3 bases from V and 1 from J, leaving 9 bases between them. Germline loops: CDR1 LGHNA, CDR2 YSLEER. CDR3 coding DNA: TGCGCCAGCAGCCATGGGCAGAGGAACACTGAAGCTTTCTTT. Residues: CASSHGQRNTEAFF.

The chain employs TRBV9 and TRBJ2-5; D remains unclear. CDR1 and CDR2 from the germline V gene are SGDLS and YYNGEE. V gave up 3 bases and J gave up 1 base, with 13 bases separating them. The CDR3 extends over 15 amino acids. The CDR3 region is CASSDGEGFQETQYF. The CDR3 DNA reads TGTGCCAGCAGCGACGGTGAAGGTTTCCAAGAGACCCAGTACTTC.

This chain links TRBV5-1 with TRBJ2-2; 9 bases are a match to TRBD1. Germline CDR1 is SGHRS and CDR2 is YFSETQ. The CDR3 runs 16 residues. J lost 1 base, V lost 4 bases, and 5 bases had no gene match. The CDR3 DNA follows: TGCGCCAGCAGCGCCACAGGGGGCGGGAACACCGGGGAGCTGTTTTTT. Translated: CASSATGGGNTGELFF.

The table lists this clonotype with many counts. The rearrangement joins TRBV5-1 to TRBJ2-4, with 10 bases lining up with TRBD1. Germline V gene data show CDR1 as SGHRS and CDR2 as YFSETQ. The CDR3 has 17 residues. The V gene end was trimmed by 0 bases and the J gene end by 8 bases; junction bases not matched to a gene: 11. The DNA for the CDR3 is TGCGCCAGCAGCTTGGCCCTAGACAGGGGGCAAGGTGACATTCAGTACTTC. Its translation is CASSLALDRGQGDIQYF.